These 20 T cell receptor beta chains came from one sample sequenced in a study of CD8+CD57+ T cells in acquired aplastic anemia. No antigen has been assigned to these receptors. Sequenced patients had shown CD8+CD57+ cell expansion by flow cytometry. Genomic DNA constituted the template upon which TCR beta VDJ and CDR3 profiling was performed. TCRdb fed the reads into MiXCR, producing one record per CDR3 protein. Counted here are some 20,000 distinct CDR3 sequences, approximately 37% occurring once; the ten biggest clones make up around 87%. Study conclusions and caveats: Among patients, CD8+CD57+ cells displayed less diversity than the total CD4+ and CD8+ pools did.

The sample was CD8+CD57+ T cells sorted from PBMCs. The subset here: bead-enriched CD8+CD57+ effector memory T cells from SAA patients. Receptors originate from a human donor with aplastic anemia.

A few counts support this clonotype. This CDR3 reads CASSRPGTGGSNEKLFF. The CDR3 DNA sequence: TGTGCCAGCAGCCGTCCCGGGACAGGGGGGTCTAATGAAAAACTGTTTTTT. The chain is built from TRBV7-6 and TRBJ1-4; 11 positions agree with TRBD1. CDR3 length: 17 residues. From germline, CDR1 is SGHVS and CDR2 FNYEAQ. V dropped 5 bases and J dropped 3; count of bases not matched to a gene: 8.

Only a few counts were recorded for this clonotype. V gene TRBV12-3 or TRBV12-4 combines with J gene TRBJ1-5, with TRBD1 as a possible D gene (5 bases). Trimming cost V 7 bases and J 4 bases, with 17 bases left between them. This CDR3 has 15 residues. In nucleotides, the CDR3 is TGTGCCAGCATGGGGCCGGGCGGATTGAATCAGCCCCAGCATTTT. Translation gives CASMGPGGLNQPQHF.

This clonotype was seen at least ten times. V gene TRBV7-6 combines with J gene TRBJ2-3; D not certain. The germline V gene has CDR1 SGHVS and CDR2 FNYEAQ. The CDR3 is made up of 13 amino acids. With 0 bases removed from V and 5 bases from J, the gap between germline ends came to 6 bases. The CDR3 bases are TGTGCCAGCAGCTTAGCCCCGGGAGATACGCAGTATTTT. Translation: CASSLAPGDTQYF.

The V gene is TRBV6-4, the J gene TRBJ1-6; no definite D call. V lost 0 bases and J lost 7, with 4 bases in between. Germline lookup yields CDR1 MRHNA and CDR2 SNTAGT. The length of the CDR3 is 13 residues. DNA for the CDR3: TGTGCCAGCAGTGACTCCCTGAATTCACCCCTCCACTTT. Residues: CASSDSLNSPLHF.

The table lists this clonotype with a few counts. J is TRBJ2-7 and V is TRBV10-1; no definite D call. The CDR3 is 11 amino acids. V lost 2 bases to trimming and J lost 12 bases, with 11 bases between them. CDR1 and CDR2 from the germline V gene are WNHNN and SYGVQD (reference sequence). CDR3 in DNA: TGCGCCAGCAGTGAGGGACCGTCGACGTACTTC. It encodes CASSEGPSTYF.

This chain links TRBV4-2 with TRBJ2-5; unclear D gene. V lost 1 base, J lost 4 bases, and 22 bases lay in between. The CDR3 length is 18 residues. The germline CDR1 and CDR2 sequences are LGHNA and YNFKEQ. CDR3 nucleotides: TGTGCCAGCAGCCAAGGAACGCTGGCAGGCCCAATGGGAGAGACCCAGTACTTC. Translated, it gives CASSQGTLAGPMGETQYF.

Note on this clonotype: This may arise from a read error, as a much more abundant clone is one base away. The conserved phenylalanine or tryptophan normally closing the CDR3 is absent here, so this likely arose from a read error. The V call is TRBV15, the J call TRBJ2-3; no definite D call. V lost 2 bases, J lost 11 bases, and 20 bases lay in between. Germline lookup yields CDR1 LNHNV and CDR2 YYDKDF (reference sequence). This CDR3 spans 15 amino acids. Here the CDR3 DNA reads TGTGCCACCAGCAGATCCCTGGCCATGGACCGGAGGCAGTATCTT. It is translated as CATSRSLAMDRRQYL.

This clonotype was detected ten times or more. The chain carries TRBV5-1 and TRBJ1-1; the match to TRBD1 covers 7 bases. The CDR3 has 15 amino acids. V gave up 4 bases and J gave up 6 bases; unmatched junction bases: 12. Germline loops: CDR1 SGHRS, CDR2 YFSETQ. CDR3 nucleotide sequence: TGCGCCAGCAGCCCGGGTGACGACAGGGCGGCTGAAGCTTTCTTT. This sequence encodes CASSPGDDRAAEAFF.

This clonotype was observed many times. The chain is built from TRBV10-3 and TRBJ1-2; unclear D gene. V lost 10 bases and J 7 bases, leaving 22 bases between the germline ends. CDR3 length equals 14 residues. CDR1 is ENHRY and CDR2 is SYGVKD in the germline V gene. This CDR3 reads CATSSLEADRGYTF. In nucleotides, the CDR3 is TGTGCCACTTCATCATTGGAGGCTGATCGTGGCTACACCTTC.

J is TRBJ2-1 and V is TRBV6-4; D unclear. V shed 2 bases and J shed 0 bases, with 5 bases lying between them. The CDR3 has 14 residues. Germline V lookup: CDR1 MRHNA, CDR2 SNTAGT. CDR3 in amino acids: CASSDRDSYNEQFF. The CDR3 bases are TGTGCCAGCAGTGACAGGGACTCCTACAATGAGCAGTTCTTC.

The V and J genes are TRBV20-1 and TRBJ1-5; 9 bases match TRBD1. The CDR3 sequence is 16 residues long. J gave up 1 base and V 3 bases, and 7 bases lay outside the gene matches. Per the germline V gene, CDR1 is DFQATT and CDR2 is SNEGSKA (reference sequence). CDR3 coding DNA: TGCAGTGCTAGTCCGGGGACAGGGAAAAGCAATCAGCCCCAGCATTTT. Protein product: CSASPGTGKSNQPQHF.

The chain joins TRBV7-2 to TRBJ1-5; D call uncertain. The CDR3 runs to 14 residues. Germline V gene data show CDR1 as SGHTA and CDR2 as FQGNSA. Trimming stripped 0 bases from V and 5 bases from J, with 8 bases between. The CDR3 bases are TGTGCCAGCAGCTTAGCGATGCGGGATCAGCCCCAGCATTTT. Protein product: CASSLAMRDQPQHF.

V and J are TRBV19 and TRBJ1-5; 8 bases are shared with TRBD1. Germline V gene lookup returns CDR1 LNHDA and CDR2 SQIVND (reference sequence). The trim removed 4 bases at V and 5 bases at J, leaving 4 bases unmatched. This CDR3 is built from 14 residues. The CDR3 region has the DNA TGTGCCAGTAGTACCGGGACAGGTCATCAGCCCCAGCATTTT. It yields the protein CASSTGTGHQPQHF.

Within the sample, this clonotype is medium-sized (0.01 to 0.1%). The chain has TRBV5-6 and TRBJ2-3; D is perhaps TRBD2 (6 bases). Trimming pared 1 base from V and 5 bases from J, leaving 20 bases between. Germline values: CDR1 SGHDT, CDR2 YYEEEE. The CDR3 consists of 17 residues. The CDR3 bases are TGTGCCAGCAGCTTGTTTCTGGCGGGGAAGAGGATAGATACGCAGTATTTT. Translation gives CASSLFLAGKRIDTQYF.

In the case of this clonotype: Its ends do not fully match the called genes, so a read error is possible. The CDR3 loop reads CSARDPPVSGEEIQYF. As DNA, the CDR3 is TGCAGTGCTAGAGATCCCCCCGTTAGCGGGGAAGAGATCCAGTACTTC. V usage is TRBV20-1 and J usage is TRBJ2-5; 8 bases map to TRBD2. The CDR3 sequence is 16 residues long. The germline CDR1 and CDR2 sequences are DFQATT and SNEGSKA (reference sequence).

This clonotype came up a few times. The V and J genes are TRBV29-1 and TRBJ2-5; the D gene could be TRBD1 or TRBD2 (5 bases each). The germline V and J ends were trimmed by 2 bases and 2 bases, with 9 bases remaining between them. Germline V gene sequence: CDR1 SQVTM, CDR2 ANQGSEA. This CDR3 comprises 13 residues. This chain's CDR3 is CSVERDLQETQYF. The DNA for the CDR3 is TGCAGCGTTGAAAGGGACCTACAAGAGACCCAGTACTTC.

As for this clonotype: Given a much more abundant clone one base away, this may be a read error. This chain joins TRBV10-3 and TRBJ2-7, with 9 bases matching TRBD1. The germline V gene encodes CDR1 ENHRY and CDR2 SYGVKD. CDR3 length: 14 residues. V dropped 7 bases and J dropped 2; count of bases not matched to a gene: 6. The CDR3 DNA follows: TGTGCCATCAAGGAACAGGGGGCGCCCTACGAGCAGTACTTC. This codes for CAIKEQGAPYEQYF.

This clonotype has a count of ten or more. The chain carries TRBV20-1 and TRBJ2-7; 10 bases are a match to TRBD1. V trimming: 5 bases; J trimming: 0 bases; junction bases outside the gene matches: 7. CDR3 length: 15 amino acids. The germline V gene encodes CDR1 DFQATT and CDR2 SNEGSKA (reference sequence). In DNA, the CDR3 is TGCAGTGCTCCTGGGGACAGGGGATCCTCCTACGAGCAGTACTTC. This translates into CSAPGDRGSSYEQYF.

With respect to this clonotype: An end of the junction does not agree with germline; a read error may underlie this. The genes are TRBV5-1 and TRBJ1-2, with D possibly matching TRBD1 (5 bases). Germline CDR1 and CDR2: SGHRS and YFSETQ. CDR3 size: 13 residues. DNA for the CDR3: TGTGCCAGCAGTTCGGGACGACTCTGTGGCTACACCTTC. Its translation: CASSSGRLCGYTF. The full variable domain, in which reference TRBV5-1 and TRBJ1-2 provide the parts outside the CDR3, is KAGVTQTPRYLIKTRGQQVTLSCSPISGHRSVSWYQQTPGQGLQFLFEYFSETQRNKGNFPGRFSGRQFSNSRSEMNVSTLELGDSALYLCASSSGRLCGYTFGSGTRLTVV.

The chain links TRBV20-1 to TRBJ2-5; TRBD1 agrees at 10 bases. CDR1 and CDR2 (germline): DFQATT, SNEGSKA (reference sequence). The CDR3 runs 15 residues. V lost 6 bases and J lost 5; bases outside the gene matches: 12. CDR3 sequence (DNA): TGCAGTGCCGAAGAAAGACAGGGGGCGCGGGAGACCCAGTACTTC. Amino acids: CSAEERQGARETQYF.